This T cell receptor beta chain was found in a study of blood T cell repertoires in COVID-19. V gave up 11 bases and J gave up 6 bases; unmatched junction bases: 13. The CDR3 extends over 14 amino acids. Germline lookup yields CDR1 MNHEY and CDR2 SVGAGI. Here immunoSEQ multiplex PCR was the method, and the copy in TCRdb shows in-frame clones only, minus some. The sample lists over 250,000 clones, 70% to 90% occurring once. This receptor was taken from a woman in her 70s with acute or convalescent COVID-19. Sequencing input: peripheral blood. The rearrangement uses TRBV6-5 and TRBJ2-1; 7 bases map to TRBD1. The chain's CDR3 is CASVGLRGRNEQFF. The CDR3 DNA follows: TGTGCCTCGGTAGGGTTAAGGGGGCGCAATGAGCAGTTCTTC.